This T cell receptor beta chain came from a study of graft-versus-host responses after intestinal transplantation (dated by TCRdb to the early 2020s). General notes on the study: The transplants that recipients received were multivisceral, liver-intestinal, or isolated intestinal. Every recipient was given anti-thymocyte globulin induction, followed by approximately 3 years of maintenance tacrolimus and steroids. Graft-versus-host and host-versus-graft alloreactive T cell clones were tracked in the graft, circulation and bone marrow after intestinal transplantation using bulk TCR-beta CDR3 sequencing. Alloreactive clones were identified by sequencing pre-transplant mixed lymphocyte reaction products and comparing these products with unstimulated pre-transplant donor and recipient T cells. Of the roughly 25 intestinal transplant recipients enrolled in the cohort, one of whom was a retransplant, 3 patients without pretransplant specimens were excluded. Donor T cell macrochimerism was defined as a peak of at least 4% donor T cells among recipient peripheral blood mononuclear cells. Rather than being sequenced by the commercial service, samples from a few later patients were sequenced in-house on an Illumina MiSeq and processed with MiXCR.

Results the study describes overall, beyond this receptor: Early after transplant, peak levels of circulating GvH clones were found to be associated with declines in HvG clones. The relatively low number and heterogeneity of intestinal transplant patients limited the conclusions. GvH clones were detected in recipient bone marrow, and some appeared earlier in ileal mucosa or blood, consistent with an intestinal mucosal origin. High GvH to HvG T cell clonal ratios were observed in the allografts of patients with donor T cell macrochimerism.

The library relied on the immunoSEQ multiplex PCR assay. For most patients, genomic DNA was isolated using the Qiagen DNeasy Blood and Tissue Kit and was shipped frozen to Adaptive Biotechnologies for TCR sequencing. Adaptive Biotechnologies carried out high-throughput TCR-beta CDR3 sequencing of genomic DNA for most patients. The published analysis was carried out like this. TCR sequencing data were retrieved from Adaptive's ImmunoSEQ software for 15 to 20 patients, whereas a few other patients were processed with MiXCR and VDJtools. To correct CD4 versus CD8 sorting errors, sequences present in both subsets at a frequency ratio below 5:1 were removed. CDR3 nucleotide sequences shared between donor and recipient were removed because their origin could not be assigned. To count as alloreactive, a clone needed at least 2-fold expansion over unstimulated cells and a minimum CFSE-low frequency of 0.002% (template counts) or 0.001% (read counts). A clone was considered mappable if detected in the sequenced pre-transplant spleen, lymph node, or MLR CFSE-low populations of the donor or recipient. The cumulative frequency of alloreactive clones was calculated as a percentage of all sequences, weighted by copy number. TCRdb obtained this table from immuneACCESS and retained in-frame rearrangements with V and J assigned. These tables miss some clones; where compared with another copy, unresolved V genes account for less than half of the shortfall, and the remainder is unexplained. D and trimming were read from the DNA, whereas the V and J calls and clone size are those reported in that table. Counted in this sample were approximately 76,000 clones; 75% to 90% of them appeared once. The ten largest clones add up to 0.35% to 0.45% of the sample.

Concerning this clone itself: Its binding antigen is unknown. The input lacks base qualities; no much larger clone sits a single base away.

From its cysteine to its phenylalanine, the CDR3 spans 14 amino acids. Of all the DNA, just the CDR3 is kept, 42 bases in frame from base 1. Looking up the germline V gene yields CDR1 SQVTM and CDR2 ANQGSEA. V is shortened by 3 bases, J by 1 base, and the region joining them spans 12 bases. This specimen's time point label, per the study, means: cells obtained before transplantation from donor or recipient. CD3+CD4+ and CD3+CD8+ populations were FACS-sorted from unstimulated pre-transplant donor and recipient cells taken from spleen or lymph nodes. The source material was unstimulated CD4+ T cells sorted from spleen or lymph node cells, sampled before transplant. The chain uses TRBV29-1 and TRBJ2-5; TRBD2 is perhaps the D gene, given 5 matching bases. The TCR originated in a human donor who was the organ donor for an intestinal transplant. The DNA reads as follows: TGCAGCGTTGAGGGTGAACTAGGCCAAGAGACCCAGTACTTC. This codes for CSVEGELGQETQYF.